The 14 T cell receptor beta chains given below trace back to one sample, sequenced in a study of blood T cell repertoires in COVID-19. Repertoires were generated with immunoSEQ multiplex PCR, while TCRdb's copy carries only in-frame clones and drops some. The sample lists 55,000 to 90,000 clones; around 90% were seen once. Source material: peripheral blood. These receptors originate from a human donor with active COVID-19. The donor label of this sample is uncertain.

The chain recombines TRBV7-2 with TRBJ2-2, with a weak D call TRBD1 (6 bases). The CDR3 loop spans 15 amino acids. Deletions cut 2 bases from V and 0 bases from J, with 7 bases between. Germline values: CDR1 SGHTA, CDR2 FQGNSA. CDR3 nucleotides: TGTGCCAGCAGCTTACAGGGGACGAACACCGGGGAGCTGTTTTTT. Translated, it gives CASSLQGTNTGELFF.

The V gene is TRBV7-3, the J gene TRBJ2-3, with TRBD1 identical over 7 bases. Losses at the gene ends were 5 bases for V and 2 bases for J; bases not matched to a gene: 7. The CDR3 runs to 15 residues. Germline CDR1 reads SGHTA; CDR2 reads FQGTGA. This chain's CDR3 is CASSKGATHTDTQYF. As DNA, the CDR3 is TGTGCCAGCAGCAAGGGGGCTACACACACAGATACGCAGTATTTT. Full variable domain (outside the CDR3, taken from reference TRBV7-3 and TRBJ2-3): GAGVSQTPSNKVTEKGKYVELRCDPISGHTALYWYRQSLGQGPEFLIYFQGTGAADDSGLPNDRFFAVRPEGSVSTLKIQRTERGDSAVYLCASSKGATHTDTQYFGPGTRLTVL.

The gene calls are TRBV15 and TRBJ2-7; 9 bases fit TRBD1. CDR1 is LNHNV and CDR2 is YYDKDF in the germline V gene (reference sequence). The CDR3 runs 16 residues. Trimming cost V 1 base and J 6 bases; bases outside gene matches: 10. The CDR3 nucleotides read TGTGCCACCAGCAGAGCTGCGGGACAGGGTGGGGCCGAGCAGTACTTC. Protein: CATSRAAGQGGAEQYF.

The genes are TRBV6-4 and TRBJ2-3; D is possibly TRBD2 (5 bases). CDR1 is MRHNA, CDR2 SNTAGT, per germline. V was clipped by 3 bases and J by 4 bases, with 8 bases between them. This CDR3 region has 13 residues. Here the CDR3 DNA reads TGTGCCAGCAGTGATCAGAGGGCAGATACGCAGTATTTT. It codes for CASSDQRADTQYF.

The chain has TRBV7-2 and TRBJ2-7; D might be TRBD2 (5 bases). The V and J ends lost 5 bases and 7 bases respectively, with 12 bases between them. CDR1 and CDR2 from the germline V gene are SGHTA and FQGNSA. The CDR3 has 12 amino acids. The CDR3 spells CASSRGLGEQYF. CDR3 nucleotides: TGTGCCAGCAGCCGCGGGTTAGGGGAGCAGTACTTC. The entire variable domain, with the rest obtained from reference TRBV7-2 and TRBJ2-7, is as follows: GAGVSQSPSNKVTEKGKDVELRCDPISGHTALYWYRQSLGQGLEFLIYFQGNSAPDKSGLPSDRFSAERTGGSVSTLTIQRTQQEDSAVYLCASSRGLGEQYFGPGTRLTVT.

The chain links TRBV13 to TRBJ2-1; the match to TRBD2 covers 10 bases. Germline V gives CDR1 PRHDT, CDR2 FYEKMQ (reference sequence). The CDR3 loop spans 15 amino acids. J was trimmed by 8 bases and V by 1 base; bases with no gene match: 5. CDR3 sequence: CASSLVASGSYEQFF. In nucleotides, the CDR3 is TGTGCCAGCAGCTTAGTAGCTAGCGGGAGTTATGAGCAGTTCTTC.

This sequence joins TRBV7-2 and TRBJ2-7; D might be TRBD2 (5 bases). The CDR3 extends over 14 amino acids. Trimming took 5 bases from V and 0 from J, leaving 11 bases between them. The germline V gene encodes CDR1 SGHTA and CDR2 FQGNSA. CDR3 DNA sequence: TGTGCCAGCAGCCGCGACCGGGGCTCCTACGAGCAGTACTTC. Translated: CASSRDRGSYEQYF.

This clone was observed a single time. This chain uses TRBV6-5 with TRBJ2-7; 10 nucleotides agree with TRBD1. V lost 4 bases to trimming and J lost 0 bases; unmatched junction nucleotides: 3. The V gene's germline CDR1 is MNHEY and CDR2 SVGAGI. The CDR3 runs to 15 residues. The CDR3 loop reads CASSSRDRGSYEQYF. The DNA for the CDR3 is TGTGCCAGCAGTTCCCGGGACAGGGGCTCCTACGAGCAGTACTTC.

The rearrangement joins TRBV28 to TRBJ1-1; 7 positions match TRBD1. Germline CDR1 reads MDHEN; CDR2 reads SYDVKM. The length of the CDR3 is 13 residues. Trimming removed 2 bases from V and 7 bases from J; junction bases left unmatched: 4. As DNA, the CDR3 is TGTGCCAGCAGTTTAACCGGGACAGTTGAAGCTTTCTTT. Encoded protein: CASSLTGTVEAFF.

V and J are TRBV5-1 and TRBJ2-7, with TRBD2 matching over 7 bases. J lost 7 bases, V lost 0 bases, and 13 bases had no gene match. Germline lookup yields CDR1 SGHRS and CDR2 YFSETQ. The CDR3 runs 16 residues. The CDR3 coding sequence is TGCGCCAGCAGCTTGGGCGTAGGGGCGGGAGTTGATGAGCAGTACTTC. Protein sequence: CASSLGVGAGVDEQYF.

This rearrangement joins TRBV4-1 to TRBJ1-5; a weak D match, TRBD1 (5 bases). The CDR3 is 19 amino acids. In germline, CDR1 is MGHRA, CDR2 YSYEKL. V dropped 0 bases and J dropped 0 bases, with 18 bases sitting between them. CDR3 nucleotides: TGCGCCAGCAGCCAAGAACGTCGGTACGGGGACTATAGCAATCAGCCCCAGCATTTT. Translated: CASSQERRYGDYSNQPQHF.

This chain joins TRBV11-3 and TRBJ2-1; D perhaps matches TRBD2 (5 bases). V lost 4 bases and J 0 bases, leaving 13 bases between the germline ends. The CDR3 is 16 residues long. Germline V gene data show CDR1 as SGHNT and CDR2 as YENEEA. CDR3 in amino acids: CASSSFRGSSYNEQFF. For the CDR3, the DNA is TGTGCCAGCAGCTCTTTTCGGGGAAGCTCCTACAATGAGCAGTTCTTC.

CDR3 sequence reads: CASSERSRIGAFF. The DNA for the CDR3 is TGTGCCAGCAGTGAAAGGTCCAGGATTGGGGCTTTCTTT. The chain links TRBV6-1 to TRBJ1-1; no firm D call. The CDR3 is 13 amino acids. Germline V gene lookup returns CDR1 MNHNS and CDR2 SASEGT. Trimming cost V 2 bases and J 11 bases, with 15 bases left between them.

The chain joins TRBV19 to TRBJ1-6; unclear D gene. Trimming took off 3 bases at V and 8 bases at J, with 14 bases between the two ends. CDR3 length: 15 residues. CDR1 is LNHDA and CDR2 is SQIVND in the germline V gene (reference sequence). In DNA form, the CDR3 reads TGTGCCAGTAGTATCGGGCAGCGGAATGATTCACCCCTCCACTTT. Its translation is CASSIGQRNDSPLHF.